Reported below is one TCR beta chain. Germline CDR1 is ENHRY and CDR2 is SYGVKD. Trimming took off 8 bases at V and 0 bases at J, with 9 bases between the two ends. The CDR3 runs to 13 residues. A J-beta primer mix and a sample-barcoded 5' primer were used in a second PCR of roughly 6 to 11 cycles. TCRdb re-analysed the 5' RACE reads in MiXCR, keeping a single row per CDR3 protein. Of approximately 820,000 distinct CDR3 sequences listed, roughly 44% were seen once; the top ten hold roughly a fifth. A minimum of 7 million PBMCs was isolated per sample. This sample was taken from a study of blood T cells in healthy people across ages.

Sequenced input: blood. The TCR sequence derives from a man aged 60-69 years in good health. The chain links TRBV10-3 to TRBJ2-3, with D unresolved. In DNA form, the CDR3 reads TGTGCCATCCGGAGTCCTAGCACAGATACGCAGTATTTT. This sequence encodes CAIRSPSTDTQYF.